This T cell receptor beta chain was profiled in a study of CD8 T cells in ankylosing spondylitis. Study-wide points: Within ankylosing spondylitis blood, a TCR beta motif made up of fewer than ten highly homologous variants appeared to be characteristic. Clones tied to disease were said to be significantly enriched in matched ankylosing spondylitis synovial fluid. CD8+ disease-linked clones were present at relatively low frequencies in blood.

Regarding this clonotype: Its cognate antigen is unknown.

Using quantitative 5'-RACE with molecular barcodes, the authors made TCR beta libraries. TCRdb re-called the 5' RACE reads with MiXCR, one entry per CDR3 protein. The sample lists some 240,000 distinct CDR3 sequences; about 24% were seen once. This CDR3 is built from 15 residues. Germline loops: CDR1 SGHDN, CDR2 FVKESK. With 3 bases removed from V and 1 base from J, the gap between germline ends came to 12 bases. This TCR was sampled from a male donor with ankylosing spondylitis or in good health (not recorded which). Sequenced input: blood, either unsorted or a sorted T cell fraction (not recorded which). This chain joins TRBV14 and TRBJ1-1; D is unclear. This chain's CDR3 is CASSHRSGWNTEAFF. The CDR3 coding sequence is TGTGCCAGCAGCCATAGATCGGGATGGAACACTGAAGCTTTCTTT.